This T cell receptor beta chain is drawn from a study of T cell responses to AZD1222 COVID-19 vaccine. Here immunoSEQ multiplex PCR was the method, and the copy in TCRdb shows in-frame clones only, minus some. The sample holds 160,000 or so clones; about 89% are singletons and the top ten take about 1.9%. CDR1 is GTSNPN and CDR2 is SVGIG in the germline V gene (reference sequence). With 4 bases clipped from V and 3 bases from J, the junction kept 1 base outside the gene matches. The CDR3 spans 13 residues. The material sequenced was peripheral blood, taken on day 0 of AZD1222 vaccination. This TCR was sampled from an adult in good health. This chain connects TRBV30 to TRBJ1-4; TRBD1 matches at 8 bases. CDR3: CAWTGGPNEKLFF. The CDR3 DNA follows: TGTGCCTGGACAGGGGGCCCTAATGAAAAACTGTTTTTT.